This passage covers 21 T cell receptor beta chains from one sample sequenced in a study of regulatory and conventional T cells in RAG deficiency. Measured with immunoSEQ multiplex PCR; TCRdb has only the in-frame clones, and not every one. This sample has about 6,700 clones, with around 80% found just once. These data were also filed under a second study, of regulatory T cells. From that study: Primers: 52 TRBV forward and 13 TRBJ reverse.

Sequenced: CD8+ T cells sorted from blood. The source of these receptors is a human donor in good health.

This chain connects TRBV2 to TRBJ1-1; perhaps TRBD1 as D (5 bases). Germline V gene sequence: CDR1 SNHLY, CDR2 FYNNEI. V was clipped by 2 bases and J by 5 bases, with 15 bases between them. The CDR3 has 15 amino acids. The CDR3: CASSETGPTETEAFF. For the CDR3, the DNA is TGTGCCAGCAGTGAAACAGGTCCCACGGAGACTGAAGCTTTCTTT.

V usage is TRBV7-9 and J usage is TRBJ1-5; D unresolved. Germline values: CDR1 SEHNR, CDR2 FQNEAQ (reference sequence). The CDR3 contains 13 residues. Between the trimmed V and J ends, which lost 3 bases and 5 bases, there was a span of 8 bases. The CDR3 DNA reads as TGTGCCAGCAGCTTTGACAATTATCAGCCCCAGCATTTT. Translated, it gives CASSFDNYQPQHF.

The chain combines TRBV12-5 with TRBJ2-2; D gene uncertain. V lost 2 bases, J lost 6 bases, and 10 bases lay in between. Looked up from germline, CDR1 is LGHNT and CDR2 is FRNRAP. This CDR3 region has 14 residues. In DNA, the CDR3 is TGTGCTAGTGGTTTGTCCCCGGCGGCCGGGGAGCTGTTTTTT. Its protein is CASGLSPAAGELFF.

The rearrangement joins TRBV27 to TRBJ2-7; no reliable D call. The germline gives CDR1 MNHEY, CDR2 SMNVEV (reference sequence). V lost 1 base and J lost 0, with 7 bases in between. The CDR3 extends over 14 amino acids. CDR3 protein: CASSLFGPSYEQYF. For the CDR3, the DNA is TGTGCCAGCAGTTTATTTGGTCCCTCCTACGAGCAGTACTTC.

The V and J genes are TRBV7-9 and TRBJ1-2; 7 bases align to TRBD1. This CDR3 has 15 amino acids. Germline CDR1 reads SEHNR; CDR2 reads FQNEAQ (reference sequence). V trimming: 4 bases; J trimming: 2 bases; junction bases outside the gene matches: 7. CDR3 in amino acids: CASSSVRQGNYGYTF. The CDR3 DNA is TGTGCCAGCAGCTCCGTCAGACAGGGAAACTATGGCTACACCTTC.

The rearrangement joins TRBV5-5 to TRBJ2-7; D may be TRBD2 (5 bases). CDR1 is SGHKS, CDR2 YYEKEE, per germline (reference sequence). Between the trimmed V and J ends, which lost 0 bases and 6 bases, there was a span of 13 bases. The CDR3 loop spans 14 amino acids. CDR3 amino acids: CASSLGVSGSEQYF. The CDR3, as DNA: TGTGCCAGCAGCTTGGGGGTCTCGGGGAGCGAGCAGTACTTC.

This chain connects TRBV19 to TRBJ2-1, with no clear D. V was clipped by 3 bases and J by 3 bases, with 6 bases between them. The CDR3 sequence is 13 residues long. CDR1 and CDR2 from the germline V gene are LNHDA and SQIVND (reference sequence). The CDR3 DNA follows: TGTGCCAGTAGTATTTCGGACTACAATGAGCAGTTCTTC. Its translation: CASSISDYNEQFF.

This clone has just a few counts. The rearrangement links TRBV19 to TRBJ1-6, with D uncertain. The CDR3 is 13 residues long. The ends were cut back, 7 bases at V and 6 bases at J, with 10 bases in the middle. The germline gives CDR1 LNHDA, CDR2 SQIVND (reference sequence). CDR3 region: CASKVGGNSPLHF. CDR3 in DNA: TGTGCCAGTAAGGTTGGTGGTAATTCACCCCTCCACTTT.

The CDR3 protein is CASSARDTRTDTQYF. The CDR3 DNA reads TGTGCCAGCAGCGCGCGGGACACTCGCACAGATACGCAGTATTTT. This chain links TRBV9 with TRBJ2-3, with D perhaps TRBD1 or TRBD2 (6 bases each). The CDR3 has 15 residues. In germline, CDR1 is SGDLS, CDR2 YYNGEE. Trimming took 3 bases from V and 1 from J, leaving 12 bases between them.

The chain is built from TRBV7-8 and TRBJ1-5; tentative D call: TRBD1 (6 bases). The germline gives CDR1 SGHVS, CDR2 FQNEAQ. The CDR3 is 14 amino acids. V dropped 4 bases and J dropped 1 base, with 8 bases sitting between them. CDR3 sequence reads: CASSSQGSNQPQHF. In DNA form, the CDR3 reads TGTGCCAGCAGCTCCCAGGGGAGCAATCAGCCCCAGCATTTT.

V and J are TRBV13 and TRBJ2-1, with 9 bases identical to TRBD1. Trimming at V came to 7 bases and at J to 12 bases, leaving 16 bases not matched to a gene. CDR3 length equals 15 residues. From germline, CDR1 is PRHDT and CDR2 FYEKMQ (reference sequence). The CDR3: CASTNRGDRVLGQFF. DNA of the CDR3: TGTGCCAGCACCAACCGGGGGGACAGGGTCTTAGGGCAGTTCTTC.

The V call is TRBV27, the J call TRBJ2-7; TRBD2 matches 9 bases. The CDR3 has 14 amino acids. CDR1 and CDR2 from the germline V gene are MNHEY and SMNVEV (reference sequence). The trim removed 6 bases at V and 3 bases at J, leaving 6 bases unmatched. The CDR3 DNA reads as TGTGCCAGCAGCACTAGCGGGTCTTACTACGAGCAGTACTTC. Translation gives CASSTSGSYYEQYF.

The chain couples TRBV19 to TRBJ1-5; 7 bases line up with TRBD1. Germline trimming cut 7 bases from V and 5 bases from J; bases unmatched to any gene: 8. From germline, CDR1 is LNHDA and CDR2 SQIVND (reference sequence). The CDR3 totals 14 residues. The CDR3 spells CASKMDRSHQPQHF. The CDR3 nucleotides read TGTGCCAGTAAAATGGACAGGAGTCATCAGCCCCAGCATTTT.

This clone has a handful of counts. The rearrangement uses TRBV30 and TRBJ2-4; 7 bases match TRBD1. The germline V gene has CDR1 GTSNPN and CDR2 SVGIG (reference sequence). The length of the CDR3 is 13 residues. After removal of 7 bases from V and 5 bases from J, the junction contained 8 bases not matched to a gene. This chain's CDR3 is CAYDRVGQNIQYF. Here the CDR3 DNA reads TGTGCCTATGACAGGGTAGGGCAAAACATTCAGTACTTC.

The chain has TRBV28 and TRBJ2-3; 12 bases map to TRBD2. Looked up from germline, CDR1 is MDHEN and CDR2 is SYDVKM. The CDR3 spans 16 residues. V trimming: 3 bases; J trimming: 2 bases; junction bases outside the gene matches: 3. The CDR3 DNA is TGTGCCAGCAGTTTCGGGACTAGCGGGCTCACAGATACGCAGTATTTT. It translates to CASSFGTSGLTDTQYF.

The rearrangement uses TRBV20-1 and TRBJ1-5; D is perhaps TRBD1 (5 bases). V dropped 3 bases and J dropped 11 bases, with 11 bases sitting between them. CDR3 size: 11 residues. Germline V CDR1 and CDR2: DFQATT, SNEGSKA (reference sequence). The CDR3 loop is CSARWGGSQHF. DNA of the CDR3: TGCAGTGCTAGGTGGGGGGGTTCCCAGCATTTT.

The genes are TRBV5-8 and TRBJ1-2; D ambiguous. The CDR3 has 15 residues. Germline V lookup: CDR1 SGHTS, CDR2 YDEGEE. V lost 4 bases, J lost 0 bases, and 13 bases lay in between. The CDR3 DNA reads TGTGCCAGCAGCCTAGGCACAGTGACTAACTATGGCTACACCTTC. As protein: CASSLGTVTNYGYTF.

In its sample, this clone was seen once. The chain joins TRBV30 to TRBJ2-6, with D hard to call. This CDR3 contains 15 residues. The ends were cut back, 2 bases at V and 4 bases at J, with 12 bases in the middle. Germline-derived CDR1 and CDR2 are GTSNPN and SVGIG (reference sequence). This chain's CDR3 is CAWSTIGSGANVLTF. In DNA form, the CDR3 reads TGTGCCTGGAGTACCATCGGGTCCGGGGCCAACGTCCTGACTTTC. Full variable domain (outside the CDR3, taken from reference TRBV30 and TRBJ2-6): SQTIHQWPATLVQPVGSPLSLECTVEGTSNPNLYWYRQAAGRGLQLLFYSVGIGQISSEVPQNLSASRPQDRQFILSSKKLLLSDSGFYLCAWSTIGSGANVLTFGAGSRLTVL.

The gene calls are TRBV9 and TRBJ2-3; TRBD2 aligns across 10 bases. CDR3 size: 14 residues. The trim removed 5 bases at V and 2 bases at J, leaving 2 bases unmatched. CDR1 and CDR2 (germline): SGDLS, YYNGEE. The CDR3 nucleotides read TGTGCCAGCAGTCTAGCGGGGGCCACAGATACGCAGTATTTT. Translation: CASSLAGATDTQYF.

The chain has TRBV6-1 and TRBJ2-5, with a possible D match to TRBD1 (6 bases). V was shortened by 6 bases and J by 1 base, with 12 bases between the two germline ends. Germline lookup yields CDR1 MNHNS and CDR2 SASEGT. The CDR3 runs 14 residues. The CDR3 sequence: CASRDRFSQETQYF. In nucleotides, the CDR3 is TGTGCCAGCAGAGACAGGTTTTCCCAAGAGACCCAGTACTTC.

The table lists this clone with a count of one. The chain combines TRBV19 with TRBJ1-2; D might be TRBD1 (5 bases). Germline-derived CDR1 and CDR2 are LNHDA and SQIVND (reference sequence). This CDR3 is built from 18 residues. Trimming left V 3 bases short and J 3 bases short, with 23 bases between. The CDR3 DNA sequence: TGTGCCAGTAGTATTGCTGGGACGGGGAAACTTCAGCACTATGGCTACACCTTC. It specifies CASSIAGTGKLQHYGYTF.